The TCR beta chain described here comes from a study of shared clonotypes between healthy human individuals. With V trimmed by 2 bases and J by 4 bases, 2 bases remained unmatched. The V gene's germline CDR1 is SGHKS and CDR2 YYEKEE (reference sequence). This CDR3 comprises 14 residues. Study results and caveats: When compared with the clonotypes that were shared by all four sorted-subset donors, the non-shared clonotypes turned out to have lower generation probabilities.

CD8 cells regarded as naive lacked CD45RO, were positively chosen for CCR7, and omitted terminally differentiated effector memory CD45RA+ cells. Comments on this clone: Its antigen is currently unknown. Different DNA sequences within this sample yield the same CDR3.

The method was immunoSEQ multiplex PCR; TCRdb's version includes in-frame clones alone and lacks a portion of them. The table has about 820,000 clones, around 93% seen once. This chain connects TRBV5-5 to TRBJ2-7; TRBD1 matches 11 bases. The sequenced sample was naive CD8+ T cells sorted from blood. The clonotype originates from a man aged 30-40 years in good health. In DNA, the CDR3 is TGTGCCAGCAGCTTCGGGACAGGGGGGTACGAGCAGTACTTC. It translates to CASSFGTGGYEQYF.